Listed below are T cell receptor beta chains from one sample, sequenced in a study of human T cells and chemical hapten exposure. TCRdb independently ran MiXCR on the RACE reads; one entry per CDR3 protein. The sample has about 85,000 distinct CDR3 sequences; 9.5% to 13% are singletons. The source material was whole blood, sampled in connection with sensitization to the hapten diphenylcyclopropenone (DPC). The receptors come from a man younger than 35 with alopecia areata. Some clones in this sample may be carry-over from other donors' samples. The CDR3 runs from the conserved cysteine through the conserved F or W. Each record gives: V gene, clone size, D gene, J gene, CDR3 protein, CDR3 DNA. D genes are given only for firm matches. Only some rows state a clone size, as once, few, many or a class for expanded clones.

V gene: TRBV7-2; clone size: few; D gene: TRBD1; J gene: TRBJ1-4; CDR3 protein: CASSFDRGDEKLFF; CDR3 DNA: TGTGCCAGCAGCTTCGACAGGGGCGACGAAAAACTGTTTTTT
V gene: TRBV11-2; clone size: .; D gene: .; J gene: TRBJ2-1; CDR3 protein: CASSLNPRSDEQFF; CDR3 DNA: TGTGCCAGCAGCTTAAACCCCCGTAGCGATGAGCAGTTCTTC
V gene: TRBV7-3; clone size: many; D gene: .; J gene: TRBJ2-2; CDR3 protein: CASSLMPNTGELFF; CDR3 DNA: TGTGCCAGCAGCTTAATGCCGAACACCGGGGAGCTGTTTTTT
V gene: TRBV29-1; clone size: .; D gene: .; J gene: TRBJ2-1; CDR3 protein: CSVGAPGSPLNNEQFF; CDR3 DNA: TGCAGCGTTGGAGCCCCGGGATCACCCCTTAACAATGAGCAGTTCTTC
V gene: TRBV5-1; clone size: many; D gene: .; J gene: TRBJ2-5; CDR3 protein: CASSLVPGETQYF; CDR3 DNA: TGCGCCAGCAGCTTGGTTCCTGGCGAGACCCAGTACTTC
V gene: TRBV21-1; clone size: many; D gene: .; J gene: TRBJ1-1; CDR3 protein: CASSKGGTLFLLNTEAFF; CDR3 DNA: TGTGCCAGCAGCAAGGGGGGGACACTCTTCCTCTTGAACACTGAAGCTTTCTTT
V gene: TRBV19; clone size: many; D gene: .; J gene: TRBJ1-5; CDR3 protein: CASNDGWPQHF; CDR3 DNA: TGTGCCAGTAACGATGGTTGGCCCCAGCATTTT
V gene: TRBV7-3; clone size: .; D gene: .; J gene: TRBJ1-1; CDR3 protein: CASSLDRTTEAFF; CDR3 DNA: TGTGCCAGCAGCTTGGACAGAACCACTGAAGCTTTCTTT
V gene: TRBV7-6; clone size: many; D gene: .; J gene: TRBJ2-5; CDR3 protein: CASSLSRGRETQYF; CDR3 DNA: TGTGCCAGCAGCTTAAGTAGGGGACGAGAGACCCAGTACTTC
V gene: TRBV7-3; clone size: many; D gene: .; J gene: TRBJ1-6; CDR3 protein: CASRATGYNSPLHF; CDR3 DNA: TGTGCCAGCAGGGCTACAGGGTATAATTCACCCCTCCACTTT
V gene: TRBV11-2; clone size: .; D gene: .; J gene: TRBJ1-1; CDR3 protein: CASSHLDRTEAFF; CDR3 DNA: TGTGCCAGCAGCCACCTAGACAGGACTGAAGCTTTCTTT
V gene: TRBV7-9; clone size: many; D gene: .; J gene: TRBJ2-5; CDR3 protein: CASSPYMGTVQETQYF; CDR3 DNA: TGTGCCAGCAGCCCCTATATGGGGACGGTCCAAGAGACCCAGTACTTC
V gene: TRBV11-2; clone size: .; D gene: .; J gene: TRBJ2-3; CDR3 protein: CASSLAHNAGDTQYF; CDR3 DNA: TGTGCCAGCAGCTTAGCCCATAACGCAGGGGATACGCAGTATTTT
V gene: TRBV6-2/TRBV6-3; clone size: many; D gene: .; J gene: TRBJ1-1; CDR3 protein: CASSYDYSGLKYLNTEAFF; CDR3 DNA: TGTGCCAGCAGTTACGACTACTCGGGACTAAAGTACCTGAACACTGAAGCTTTCTTT
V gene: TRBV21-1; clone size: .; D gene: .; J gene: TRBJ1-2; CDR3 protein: CASSKPRERDGYTF; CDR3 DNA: TGTGCCAGCAGCAAACCCAGGGAGAGGGATGGCTACACCTTC
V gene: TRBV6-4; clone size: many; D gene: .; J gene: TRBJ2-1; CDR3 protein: CASSEEGGDPYNEQFF; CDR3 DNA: TGTGCCAGCAGTGAAGAGGGGGGGGATCCTTACAATGAGCAGTTCTTC
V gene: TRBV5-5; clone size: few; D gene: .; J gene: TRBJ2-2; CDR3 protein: CASSFLRGPGELFF; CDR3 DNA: TGTGCCAGCAGCTTTCTGAGGGGACCCGGGGAGCTGTTTTTT
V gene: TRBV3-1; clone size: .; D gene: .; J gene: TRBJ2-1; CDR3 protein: CASSQEPTSYNEQFF; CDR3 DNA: TGTGCCAGCAGCCAAGAACCGACATCCTACAATGAGCAGTTCTTC
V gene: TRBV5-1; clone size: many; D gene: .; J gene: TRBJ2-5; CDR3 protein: CASSLSVRETQYF; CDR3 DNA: TGCGCCAGCAGCTTGAGTGTGCGGGAGACCCAGTACTTC
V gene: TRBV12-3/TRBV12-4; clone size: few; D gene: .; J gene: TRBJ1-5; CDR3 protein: CASSETPQPQHF; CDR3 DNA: TGTGCCAGCAGTGAGACCCCACAGCCCCAGCATTTT
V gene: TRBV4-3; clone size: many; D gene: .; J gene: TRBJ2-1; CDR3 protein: CASSQDSGRGSEQFF; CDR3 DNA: TGCGCCAGCAGCCAAGATTCGGGAAGGGGGAGTGAGCAGTTCTTC
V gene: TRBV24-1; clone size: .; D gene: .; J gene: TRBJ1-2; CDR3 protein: CATSTDYGYTF; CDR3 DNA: TGTGCCACCAGTACAGACTATGGCTACACCTTC
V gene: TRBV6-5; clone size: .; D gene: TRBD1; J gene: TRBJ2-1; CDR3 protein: CASSSGQHPNEQFF; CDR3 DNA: TGTGCCAGCAGTTCGGGACAGCACCCCAATGAGCAGTTCTTC
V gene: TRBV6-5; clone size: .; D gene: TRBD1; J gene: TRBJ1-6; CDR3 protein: CASSPDRENSPLHF; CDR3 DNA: TGTGCCAGCAGTCCTGACAGGGAGAATTCACCCCTCCACTTT